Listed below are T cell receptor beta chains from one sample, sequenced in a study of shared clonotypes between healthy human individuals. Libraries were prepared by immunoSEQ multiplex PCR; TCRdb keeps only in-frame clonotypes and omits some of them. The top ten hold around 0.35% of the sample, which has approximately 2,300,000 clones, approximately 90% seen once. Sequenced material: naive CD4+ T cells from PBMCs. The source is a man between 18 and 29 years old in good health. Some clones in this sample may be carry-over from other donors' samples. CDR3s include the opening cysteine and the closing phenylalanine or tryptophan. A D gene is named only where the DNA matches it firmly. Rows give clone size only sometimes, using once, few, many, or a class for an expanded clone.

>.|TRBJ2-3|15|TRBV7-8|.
CASSPVRTSTDTQYF
TGTGCCAGCAGCCCCGTAAGGACTAGCACAGATACGCAGTATTTT
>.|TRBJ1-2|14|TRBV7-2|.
CASSLEPYGVDYTF
TGTGCCAGCAGCTTAGAGCCCTATGGGGTCGACTACACCTTC
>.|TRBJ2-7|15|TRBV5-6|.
CASSWGGQSSSEQYF
TGTGCCAGCAGCTGGGGGGGACAGTCGTCAAGCGAGCAGTACTTC
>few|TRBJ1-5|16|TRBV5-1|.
CASSPSGDDSNQPQHF
TGCGCCAGCAGCCCGTCCGGAGACGATAGCAATCAGCCCCAGCATTTT
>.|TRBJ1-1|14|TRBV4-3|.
CASSQAGGITEAFF
TGCGCCAGCAGCCAAGCGGGGGGGATAACTGAAGCTTTCTTT
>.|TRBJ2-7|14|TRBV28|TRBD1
CASSLYRGAYEQYF
TGTGCCAGCAGTTTATACAGGGGCGCCTACGAGCAGTACTTC
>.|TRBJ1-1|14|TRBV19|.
CASSTQALNTEAFF
TGTGCCAGTAGTACACAGGCTCTGAACACTGAAGCTTTCTTT
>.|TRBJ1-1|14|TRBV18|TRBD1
CASSSGQGGTEAFF
TGTGCCAGCTCCTCAGGACAGGGGGGCACTGAAGCTTTCTTT
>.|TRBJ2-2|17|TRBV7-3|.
CASSTNRALAGTGELFF
TGTGCCAGCAGCACCAACCGGGCACTGGCTGGAACCGGGGAGCTGTTTTTT
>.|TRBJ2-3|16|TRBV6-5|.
CASSYLHGFRTDTQYF
TGTGCCAGCAGTTACCTCCACGGGTTCCGCACAGATACGCAGTATTTT
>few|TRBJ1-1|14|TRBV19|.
CASSIPGEWTEAFF
TGTGCCAGTAGTATACCGGGGGAATGGACTGAAGCTTTCTTT
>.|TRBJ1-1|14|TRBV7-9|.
CASRRDTETAEAFF
TGTGCCAGCAGAAGAGACACGGAGACTGCTGAAGCTTTCTTT
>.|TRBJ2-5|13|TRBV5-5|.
CASSAGGGETQYF
TGTGCCAGCAGCGCAGGGGGAGGCGAGACCCAGTACTTC
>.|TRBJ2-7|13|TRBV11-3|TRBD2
CASRTTSRYEQYF
TGTGCCAGCAGGACGACTAGCAGATACGAGCAGTACTTC
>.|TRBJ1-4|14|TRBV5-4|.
CASSKDATGEKLFF
TGTGCCAGCAGCAAAGACGCCACGGGGGAAAAACTGTTTTTT
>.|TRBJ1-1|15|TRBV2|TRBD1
CASRETGQVWTEAFF
TGTGCCAGCAGGGAAACGGGACAGGTGTGGACTGAAGCTTTCTTT
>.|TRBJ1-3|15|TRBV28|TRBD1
CASRGQGARGNTIYF
TGTGCCAGCAGAGGACAGGGGGCGCGAGGAAACACCATATATTTT
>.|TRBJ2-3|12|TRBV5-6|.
CASRGSTDTQYF
TGTGCCAGCAGGGGGAGCACAGATACGCAGTATTTT
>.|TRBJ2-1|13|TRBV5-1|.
CASSLVPNNEQFF
TGCGCCAGCAGCTTGGTTCCGAACAATGAGCAGTTCTTC
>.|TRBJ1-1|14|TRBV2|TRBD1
CASSPTGLNTEAFF
TGTGCCAGCAGTCCGACAGGGTTGAACACTGAAGCTTTCTTT
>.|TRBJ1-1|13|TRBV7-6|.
CASSLGTNTEAFF
TGTGCCAGCAGCTTAGGAACAAACACTGAAGCTTTCTTT
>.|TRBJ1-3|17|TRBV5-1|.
CASSLAPYRVSGNTIYF
TGCGCCAGCAGCTTGGCCCCTTACAGGGTCTCTGGAAACACCATATATTTT
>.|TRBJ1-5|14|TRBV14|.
CASGAGGANQPQHF
TGTGCCAGCGGAGCCGGGGGGGCGAATCAGCCCCAGCATTTT
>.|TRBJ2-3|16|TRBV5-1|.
CASSPVGLGSTDTQYF
TGCGCCAGCAGCCCGGTGGGCTTGGGCTCCACAGATACGCAGTATTTT
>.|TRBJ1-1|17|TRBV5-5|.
CASSLDFQVGKNTEAFF
TGTGCCAGCAGCTTGGATTTCCAGGTAGGAAAGAACACTGAAGCTTTCTTT
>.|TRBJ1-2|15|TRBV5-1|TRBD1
CASSDGQGWTYGYTF
TGCGCCAGCAGCGACGGACAGGGTTGGACCTATGGCTACACCTTC
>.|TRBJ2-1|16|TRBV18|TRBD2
CASSPRVGGRPNEQFF
TGTGCCAGCTCACCTCGGGTTGGCGGGAGGCCCAATGAGCAGTTCTTC
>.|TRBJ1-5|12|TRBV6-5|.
CASNGYNQPQHF
TGTGCCAGCAATGGATACAATCAGCCCCAGCATTTT
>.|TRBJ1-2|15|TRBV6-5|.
CASSYSDPSGNGYTF
TGTGCCAGCAGTTACTCGGACCCCAGTGGGAATGGCTACACCTTC
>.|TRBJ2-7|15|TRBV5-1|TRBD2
CASSLLRLADYEQYF
TGCGCCAGCAGCTTGCTACGACTAGCGGACTACGAGCAGTACTTC
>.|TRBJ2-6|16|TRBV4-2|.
CASSPQGRSGANVLTF
TGTGCCAGCAGCCCACAGGGACGGTCTGGGGCCAACGTCCTGACTTTC
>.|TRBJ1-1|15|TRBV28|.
CASTYPGQGGTEAFF
TGTGCCAGCACCTATCCTGGGCAGGGTGGCACTGAAGCTTTCTTT
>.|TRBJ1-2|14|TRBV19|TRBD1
CASSPPDRIGGYTF
TGTGCCAGTAGTCCGCCGGACAGGATTGGTGGCTACACCTTC
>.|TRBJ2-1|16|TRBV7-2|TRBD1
CASSSGTGGRYNEQFF
TGTGCCAGCAGCTCTGGGACAGGGGGCCGATACAATGAGCAGTTCTTC
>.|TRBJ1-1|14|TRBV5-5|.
CASSLDVRGTEAFF
TGTGCCAGCAGCTTGGATGTGAGGGGAACTGAAGCTTTCTTT
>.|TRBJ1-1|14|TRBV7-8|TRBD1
CASSFGGGTTEAFF
TGTGCCAGCAGCTTTGGAGGGGGCACCACTGAAGCTTTCTTT
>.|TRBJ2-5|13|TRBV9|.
CASSQGLEETQYF
TGTGCCAGCAGCCAAGGGCTGGAAGAGACCCAGTACTTC
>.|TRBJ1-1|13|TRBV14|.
CASSPQTGTEAFF
TGTGCCAGCAGCCCCCAAACGGGGACTGAAGCTTTCTTT
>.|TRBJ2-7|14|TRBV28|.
CASSLGLVSYEQYF
TGTGCCAGCAGTTTAGGGCTAGTTTCCTACGAGCAGTACTTC
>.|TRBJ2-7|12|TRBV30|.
CAWSEAGWEQYF
TGTGCCTGGAGTGAGGCGGGGTGGGAGCAGTACTTC
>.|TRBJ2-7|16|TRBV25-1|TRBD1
CASSPRRGQGLFEQYF
TGTGCCAGCAGTCCCCGTAGGGGGCAGGGCTTGTTCGAGCAGTACTTC
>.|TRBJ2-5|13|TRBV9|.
CASSPRVGETQYF
TGTGCCAGCAGCCCCAGGGTCGGGGAGACCCAGTACTTC
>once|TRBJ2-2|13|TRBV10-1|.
CASSESAAGELFF
TGCGCCAGCAGTGAGTCGGCTGCGGGGGAGCTGTTTTTT
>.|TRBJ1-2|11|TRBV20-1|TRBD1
CSARAGGGYTF
TGCAGTGCCCGTGCAGGGGGGGGCTACACCTTC
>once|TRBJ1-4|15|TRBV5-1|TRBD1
CASSLEGQGVEKLFF
TGCGCCAGCAGCTTGGAGGGACAGGGGGTTGAAAAACTGTTTTTT
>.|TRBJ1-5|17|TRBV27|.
CASSLRYQAYSNQPQHF
TGTGCCAGCAGCCTCAGATACCAGGCCTATAGCAATCAGCCCCAGCATTTT
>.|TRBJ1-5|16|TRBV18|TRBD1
CASSSSPGTGEKPQHF
TGTGCCAGCTCCTCCTCTCCGGGGACAGGGGAGAAGCCCCAGCATTTT
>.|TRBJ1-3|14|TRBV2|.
CASSVQGFGNTIYF
TGTGCCAGCAGCGTACAGGGTTTCGGAAACACCATATATTTT
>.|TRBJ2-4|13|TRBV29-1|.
CSGGVADLGIQYF
TGCAGCGGGGGGGTTGCCGACTTAGGCATTCAGTACTTC
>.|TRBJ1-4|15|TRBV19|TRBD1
CASSITGQKNEKLFF
TGTGCCAGTAGTATTACGGGACAGAAAAATGAAAAACTGTTTTTT
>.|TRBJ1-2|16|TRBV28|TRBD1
CASSPGQALGFYGYTF
TGTGCCAGCAGTCCCGGACAGGCCCTGGGGTTCTATGGCTACACCTTC